This entry concerns a single T cell receptor (beta chain). Sequenced by immunoSEQ multiplex PCR; TCRdb stores in-frame clones only, minus some. The sample holds 72,000 or so clones, around 90% seen once. The sample is drawn from a study of OX40 agonist ivuxolimab in advanced cancers. Study-level information: At doses from 0.01 to 10 mg/kg, patients were given intravenous ivuxolimab every 2 weeks. Partial responses, seen in three patients, involved one hepatocellular carcinoma and two cutaneous melanomas.

Germline assignment: CDR1 SGHTA and CDR2 FQGTGA. V dropped 4 bases and J dropped 1; count of bases not matched to a gene: 6. The CDR3 extends over 16 amino acids. The chain couples TRBV7-3 to TRBJ1-1; 10 bases are shared with TRBD1. This clonotype was obtained from an adult with an advanced solid tumor such as melanoma, head and neck, liver or kidney cancer. The specimen comprised CD4+ or CD8+ T cells sorted from blood, sampled in a trial of the OX40 agonist ivuxolimab. The CDR3 spells CASSSTGGAKNTEAFF. CDR3 nucleotides: TGTGCCAGCAGCTCGACAGGGGGCGCAAAGAACACTGAAGCTTTCTTT.